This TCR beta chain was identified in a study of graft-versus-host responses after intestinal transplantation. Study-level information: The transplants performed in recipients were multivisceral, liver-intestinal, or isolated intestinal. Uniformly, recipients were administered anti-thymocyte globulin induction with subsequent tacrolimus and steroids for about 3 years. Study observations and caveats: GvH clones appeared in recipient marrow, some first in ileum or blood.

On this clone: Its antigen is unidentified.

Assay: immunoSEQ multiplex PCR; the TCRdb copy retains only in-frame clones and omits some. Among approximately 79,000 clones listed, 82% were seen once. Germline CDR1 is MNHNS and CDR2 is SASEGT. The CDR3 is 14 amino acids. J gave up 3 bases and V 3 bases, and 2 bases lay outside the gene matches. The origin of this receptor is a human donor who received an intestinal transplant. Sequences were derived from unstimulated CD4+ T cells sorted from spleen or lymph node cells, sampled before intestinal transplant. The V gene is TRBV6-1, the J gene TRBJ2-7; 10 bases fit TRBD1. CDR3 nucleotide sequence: TGTGCCAGCAGTGAGCGGACAGGGGGCTACGAGCAGTACTTC. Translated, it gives CASSERTGGYEQYF.